This T cell receptor beta chain was retrieved from a study of cytomegalovirus exposure and HLA in healthy donors. As regards this clone: Its specificity is unknown.

Whole-study results and caveats: Under in vitro conditions, three CMV-associated chains were confirmed as specific for CMV antigens.

J gave up 2 bases and V 3 bases, and 4 bases lay outside the gene matches. This CDR3 comprises 14 residues. Germline V lookup: CDR1 MNHEY, CDR2 SMNVEV (reference sequence). A multiplex PCR was run with 60 Vbeta primers and 13 Jbeta primers. Using immunoSEQ multiplex PCR, the repertoire was profiled, and TCRdb retains in-frame clones only, with some absent. The listing records around 100,000 clones. Material for sequencing was PBMCs. The receptor was isolated from a man aged 25 to 45 in good health and CMV-seronegative. The chain joins TRBV27 to TRBJ2-7; TRBD1 matches at 7 bases. CDR3 loop: CASSFVQGAYEQYF. The CDR3 DNA follows: TGTGCCAGCAGTTTCGTCCAGGGGGCCTACGAGCAGTACTTC.